The clone carrying this T cell receptor beta chain was counted many times. This CDR3 has 14 residues. Trimming removed 5 bases at V and 4 bases at J, with 15 bases between. Germline V gives CDR1 DFQATT, CDR2 SNEGSKA (reference sequence). This entry comes from a study of neurological immune-mediated disorders. In Maryland, USA, blood bank volunteers were the healthy controls. TCRdb reprocessed the 5' RACE reads via MiXCR and lists one record per CDR3 protein. This table holds 50,000 or so distinct CDR3 sequences, more than 20% found once. The specimen sequenced was PBMCs. The V and J genes are TRBV20-1 and TRBJ1-3; D possibly corresponds to TRBD1 (5 bases). This receptor was identified in a woman aged 70-85 years in good health. The CDR3 coding sequence is TGCAGTGCTGGAAAGTGGGACGGCGGAAACACCATATATTTT. Its translation is CSAGKWDGGNTIYF.